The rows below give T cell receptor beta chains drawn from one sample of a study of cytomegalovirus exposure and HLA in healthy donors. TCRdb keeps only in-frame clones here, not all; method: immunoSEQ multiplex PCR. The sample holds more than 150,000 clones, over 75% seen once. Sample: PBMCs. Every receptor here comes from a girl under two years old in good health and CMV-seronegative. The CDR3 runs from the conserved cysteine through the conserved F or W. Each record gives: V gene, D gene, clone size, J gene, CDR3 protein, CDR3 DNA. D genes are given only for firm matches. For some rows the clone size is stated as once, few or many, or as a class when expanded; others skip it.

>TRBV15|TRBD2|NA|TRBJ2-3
CATEKGRGVTDTQYF
TGTGCCACGGAGAAAGGGCGGGGGGTCACAGATACGCAGTATTTT
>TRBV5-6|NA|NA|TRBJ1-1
CASSLGVRENTEAFF
TGTGCCAGCAGCTTGGGCGTTAGAGAGAACACTGAAGCTTTCTTT
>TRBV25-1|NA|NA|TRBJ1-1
CASGGANWPEAFF
TGTGCCAGTGGGGGGGCTAACTGGCCTGAAGCTTTCTTT
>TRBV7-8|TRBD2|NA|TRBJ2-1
CASSPGTSDLSEQFF
TGTGCCAGCAGCCCAGGGACTAGCGACCTCAGTGAGCAGTTCTTC
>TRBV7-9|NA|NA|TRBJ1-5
CASSLAWNQPQHF
TGTGCCAGCAGCCTGGCCTGGAATCAGCCCCAGCATTTT
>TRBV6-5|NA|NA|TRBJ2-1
CASSFLSSYNEQFF
TGTGCCAGCAGTTTTCTTAGCTCCTACAATGAGCAGTTCTTC
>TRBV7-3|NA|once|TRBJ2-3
CASSLQTSTDTQYF
TGTGCCAGCAGCTTACAAACTAGCACAGATACGCAGTATTTT
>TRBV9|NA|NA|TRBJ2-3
CASSVVYTDTQYF
TGTGCCAGCAGCGTAGTGTACACAGATACGCAGTATTTT
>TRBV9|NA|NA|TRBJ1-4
CASSGREGLNEKLFF
TGTGCCAGCAGCGGGAGAGAGGGCCTGAATGAAAAACTGTTTTTT
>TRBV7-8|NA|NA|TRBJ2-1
CATSQGIQSYNEQFF
TGTGCAACCTCACAGGGAATCCAATCATACAATGAGCAGTTCTTC
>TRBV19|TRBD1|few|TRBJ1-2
CASSTDRGFRSGYTF
TGTGCCAGTAGTACGGACAGGGGTTTTCGTTCAGGCTACACCTTC
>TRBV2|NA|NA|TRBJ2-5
CASSEFSSGQETQYF
TGTGCCAGCAGTGAGTTTTCCTCGGGACAAGAGACCCAGTACTTC
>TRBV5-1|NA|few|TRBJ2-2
CASSLTGYTGELFF
TGCGCCAGCAGCTTAACAGGGTACACCGGGGAGCTGTTTTTT
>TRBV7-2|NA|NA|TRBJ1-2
CASSLRGGYTF
TGTGCCAGCAGCCTCCGAGGGGGCTACACCTTC
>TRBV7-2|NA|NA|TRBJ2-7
CASSLGYSYEQYF
TGTGCCAGCAGCTTAGGCTACTCCTACGAGCAGTACTTC
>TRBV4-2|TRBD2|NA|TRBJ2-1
CASSHAGTSLNEQFF
TGTGCCAGCAGCCATGCCGGGACTAGCCTCAATGAGCAGTTCTTC
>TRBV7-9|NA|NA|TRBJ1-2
CASSLDGQSYGYTF
TGTGCCAGCAGCTTAGACGGACAGTCCTATGGCTACACCTTC
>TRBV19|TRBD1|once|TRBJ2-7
CASSRGQGSSEQYF
TGTGCCAGTAGTCGAGGACAGGGGAGCAGCGAGCAGTACTTC
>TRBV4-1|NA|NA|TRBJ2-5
CASSQDRLVWETQYF
TGCGCCAGCAGCCAAGATCGCCTAGTGTGGGAGACCCAGTACTTC
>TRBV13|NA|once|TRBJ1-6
CASSFGSSYNSPLHF
TGTGCCAGCAGCTTCGGGAGCTCCTATAATTCACCCCTCCACTTT
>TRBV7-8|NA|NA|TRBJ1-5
CASSLDGDRPTRGQPQHF
TGTGCCAGCAGCTTAGATGGGGATAGACCGACAAGGGGACAGCCCCAGCATTTT
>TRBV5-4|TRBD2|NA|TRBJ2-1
CASSLGRTSPNNEQFF
TGTGCCAGCAGCTTGGGGAGGACTAGCCCAAACAATGAGCAGTTCTTC
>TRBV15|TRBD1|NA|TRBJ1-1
CATSRDRGLNTEAFF
TGTGCCACCAGCAGAGACAGGGGGCTGAACACTGAAGCTTTCTTT
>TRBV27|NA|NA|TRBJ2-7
CASSLSSSGFYEQYF
TGTGCCAGCAGTTTATCTTCCAGCGGATTCTACGAGCAGTACTTC
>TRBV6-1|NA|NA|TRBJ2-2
CASSYWGELFF
TGTGCCAGCAGCTACTGGGGGGAGCTGTTTTTT
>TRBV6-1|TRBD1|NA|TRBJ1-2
CASSERAFSTGGDYGYTF
TGTGCCAGCAGTGAAAGGGCTTTTTCGACAGGGGGAGACTATGGCTACACCTTC
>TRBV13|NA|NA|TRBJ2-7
CASSFHPHEQYF
TGTGCCAGCAGCTTTCATCCCCACGAGCAGTACTTC
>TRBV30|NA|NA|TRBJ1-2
CAWSAGNYGYTF
TGTGCCTGGAGTGCGGGGAACTATGGCTACACCTTC
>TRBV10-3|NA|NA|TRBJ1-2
CAISESIVPGNGYTF
TGTGCCATCAGTGAGTCGATCGTCCCGGGAAACGGCTACACCTTC
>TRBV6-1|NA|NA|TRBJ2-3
CASSNLGTDTQYF
TGTGCCAGCAGTAATCTTGGCACAGATACGCAGTATTTT
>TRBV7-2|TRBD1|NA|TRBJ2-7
CASSLRQGIAYEQYF
TGTGCCAGCAGCTTGAGACAGGGGATCGCCTACGAGCAGTACTTC
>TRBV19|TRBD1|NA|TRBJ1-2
CASSMSDRGNYGYTF
TGTGCCAGTAGTATGTCGGACAGGGGGAACTATGGCTACACCTTC
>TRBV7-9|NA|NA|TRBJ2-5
CASSFFTGETQYF
TGTGCCAGCAGCTTTTTTACAGGAGAGACCCAGTACTTC
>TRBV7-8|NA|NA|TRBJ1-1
CASSGSGWNTEAFF
TGTGCCAGCAGCGGAAGCGGCTGGAACACTGAAGCTTTCTTT
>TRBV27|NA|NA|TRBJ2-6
CASNPRGSSGANVLTF
TGTGCCAGCAACCCTAGGGGCTCGTCTGGGGCCAACGTCCTGACTTTC
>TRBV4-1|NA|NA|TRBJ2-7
CASSPSAWGPPEQYF
TGCGCCAGCAGCCCCTCCGCGTGGGGGCCCCCCGAGCAGTACTTC
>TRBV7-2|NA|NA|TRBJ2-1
CASSRQLGGMGNEQFF
TGTGCCAGCAGTCGGCAACTAGGAGGAATGGGCAATGAGCAGTTCTTC
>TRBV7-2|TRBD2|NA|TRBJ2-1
CASSFSLAGGNNEQFF
TGTGCCAGCAGCTTTTCCTTGGCGGGAGGAAACAATGAGCAGTTCTTC
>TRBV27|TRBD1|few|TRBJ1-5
CASSPRQGSPNQPQHF
TGTGCCAGCAGTCCGCGACAGGGTTCCCCAAACCAGCCCCAGCATTTT
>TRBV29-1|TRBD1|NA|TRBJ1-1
CSVARTGGASSEAFF
TGCAGCGTTGCCCGGACAGGGGGTGCAAGCTCTGAAGCTTTCTTT
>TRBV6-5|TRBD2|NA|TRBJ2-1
CASSSFAGVYGQFF
TGTGCCAGCAGTTCCTTCGCGGGGGTCTATGGGCAGTTCTTC
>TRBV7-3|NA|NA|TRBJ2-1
CASSARGPDSGEQFF
TGTGCCAGCAGCGCGCGGGGACCAGATTCGGGTGAGCAGTTCTTC
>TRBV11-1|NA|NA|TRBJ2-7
CASSLVQGLHEQYF
TGTGCCAGCAGCTTAGTTCAGGGGCTCCACGAGCAGTACTTC
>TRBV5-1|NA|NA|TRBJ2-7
CASSLAGHYEQYF
TGCGCCAGCAGCTTGGCAGGGCACTACGAGCAGTACTTC
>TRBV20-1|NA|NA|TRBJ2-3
CSGSRGNTQYF
TGCAGTGGTTCGAGGGGGAATACGCAGTATTTT
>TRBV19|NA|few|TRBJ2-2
CASSRGVQGELFF
TGTGCCAGTAGTAGGGGGGTCCAAGGGGAGCTGTTTTTT
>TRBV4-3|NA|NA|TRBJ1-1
CASSQVQGGDTEAFF
TGCGCCAGCAGCCAGGTACAGGGAGGGGACACTGAAGCTTTCTTT
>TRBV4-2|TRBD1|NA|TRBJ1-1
CASSQDNRGPWEAFF
TGTGCCAGCAGCCAAGATAACAGGGGGCCGTGGGAAGCTTTCTTT
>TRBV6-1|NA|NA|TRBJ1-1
CASSEIRRGGYTEAFF
TGTGCCAGCAGTGAAATCCGGCGGGGGGGGTACACTGAAGCTTTCTTT
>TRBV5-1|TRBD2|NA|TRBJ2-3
CASSLLASGEDTQYF
TGCGCCAGCAGCTTGTTAGCTAGCGGGGAGGATACGCAGTATTTT
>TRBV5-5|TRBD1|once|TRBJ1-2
CASSSLSRDRVRRSDGYTF
TGTGCCAGCAGCTCCCTGAGCCGGGACAGGGTAAGAAGATCGGATGGCTACACCTTC
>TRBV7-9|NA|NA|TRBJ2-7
CASSLLSGTPTYEQYF
TGTGCCAGCAGCTTATTATCGGGGACTCCGACCTACGAGCAGTACTTC
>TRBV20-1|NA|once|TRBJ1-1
CSASRTEAFF
TGCAGTGCTAGCCGCACTGAAGCTTTCTTT
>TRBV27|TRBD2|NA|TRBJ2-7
CASSHLFSGEGEQYF
TGTGCCAGCAGTCATCTTTTTAGCGGGGAGGGGGAGCAGTACTTC
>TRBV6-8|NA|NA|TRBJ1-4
CASSYTETNEKLFF
TGTGCCAGCAGTTACACAGAGACTAATGAAAAACTGTTTTTT
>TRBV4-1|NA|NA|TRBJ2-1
CASNEPTGEYNEQFF
TGCGCCAGCAACGAACCCACGGGGGAGTACAATGAGCAGTTCTTC
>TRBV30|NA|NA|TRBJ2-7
CAWSNSYEQYF
TGTGCCTGGAGTAACAGCTACGAGCAGTACTTC
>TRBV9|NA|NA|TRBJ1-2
CASSVDPGQGTYGYTF
TGTGCCAGCAGCGTAGATCCGGGACAAGGGACCTATGGCTACACCTTC
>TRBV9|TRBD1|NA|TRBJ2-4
CASSVESGGQGLNIQYF
TGTGCCAGCAGCGTAGAATCGGGGGGACAGGGGTTAAACATTCAGTACTTC
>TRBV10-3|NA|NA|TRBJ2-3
CAIMGREGTDTQYF
TGTGCCATCATGGGCAGGGAAGGGACAGATACGCAGTATTTT